The rows below give T cell receptor beta chains drawn from one sample of a study of cytomegalovirus exposure and HLA in healthy donors. Assay: immunoSEQ multiplex PCR; the TCRdb copy retains only in-frame clones and omits some. The sample lists about 95,000 clones, around four fifths seen once, with over 4% in the top ten. Sequencing used PBMCs. The receptor source for this set is a woman aged 40 to 55 in good health and CMV-seropositive. The CDR3 runs from the conserved cysteine through the conserved F or W. Fields, in order: D gene, V gene, clone size, J gene, CDR3 protein, CDR3 DNA. A D gene is named only where the DNA matches it firmly. The size entry is marked missing in some rows and otherwise reads once, few, many or a size class.

TRBD1	TRBV5-6	.	TRBJ1-5	CASSLQDRGLINQPQHF	TGTGCCAGCAGCTTGCAGGACAGGGGGCTAATCAATCAGCCCCAGCATTTT
.	TRBV7-9	once	TRBJ2-5	CASSEGQGPGETQYF	TGTGCCAGCAGCGAGGGACAAGGACCCGGGGAGACCCAGTACTTC
TRBD1	TRBV28	.	TRBJ2-7	CASRRDSLEQYF	TGTGCCAGCAGACGGGACAGCCTCGAGCAGTACTTC
.	TRBV11-2	few	TRBJ1-2	CASSFQPQGTYGYTF	TGTGCCAGCAGCTTTCAACCCCAGGGGACCTATGGCTACACCTTC
.	TRBV6-5	.	TRBJ2-7	CASRIQPSQAYEQYF	TGTGCCAGCAGAATACAACCGAGCCAGGCCTACGAGCAGTACTTC
TRBD2	TRBV6-1	.	TRBJ2-1	CASSERTSGRSEQFF	TGTGCCAGCAGTGAAAGGACTAGCGGGAGAAGTGAGCAGTTCTTC
TRBD1	TRBV6-5	.	TRBJ1-1	CASSYSTGQLGTEAFF	TGTGCCAGCAGTTACTCGACGGGACAGCTCGGCACTGAAGCTTTCTTT
TRBD1	TRBV11-3	.	TRBJ1-1	CASSSGGGRRTEAFF	TGTGCCAGCAGCTCGGGAGGGGGCAGGAGAACTGAAGCTTTCTTT
TRBD2	TRBV6-6	.	TRBJ2-1	CASSYEREGRNEQFF	TGTGCCAGCAGTTACGAGCGGGAGGGCCGCAATGAGCAGTTCTTC
TRBD1	TRBV6-5	.	TRBJ2-1	CASSSPGQGISEQFF	TGTGCCAGCAGTTCTCCGGGACAGGGCATTTCGGAGCAGTTCTTC
.	TRBV6-4	.	TRBJ2-6	CASSDAVSSGANVLTF	TGTGCCAGCAGTGACGCAGTCAGCTCTGGGGCCAACGTCCTGACTTTC
.	TRBV7-9	.	TRBJ1-2	CSSSSSVLYGYTF	TGTTCCAGCAGCTCGTCGGTTTTATATGGCTACACCTTC
TRBD1	TRBV7-9	.	TRBJ1-1	CASSSTGAAEAFF	TGTGCCAGCAGCTCCACAGGGGCGGCTGAAGCTTTCTTT
TRBD2	TRBV19	few	TRBJ2-7	CASSTLAGGNYEQYF	TGTGCCAGTAGTACCTTAGCGGGAGGTAATTACGAGCAGTACTTC
TRBD1	TRBV19	.	TRBJ1-1	CASSSTGETEAFF	TGTGCCAGTAGTAGCACAGGGGAGACTGAAGCTTTCTTT
.	TRBV5-1	.	TRBJ2-7	CASIGQSYEQYF	TGCGCCAGCATCGGACAGTCCTACGAGCAGTACTTC
TRBD2	TRBV6-1	.	TRBJ2-1	CASRESGDNEQFF	TGTGCCAGCAGAGAGAGCGGGGACAATGAGCAGTTCTTC
.	TRBV28	.	TRBJ2-7	CASSLSYRAYLYEQYF	TGTGCCAGCAGTTTAAGTTACAGGGCTTATTTGTACGAGCAGTACTTC
TRBD2	TRBV27	.	TRBJ2-5	CASRGLAGTSGRETQYF	TGTGCCAGCAGGGGCCTCGCCGGGACTAGCGGGAGGGAGACCCAGTACTTC
.	TRBV5-1	.	TRBJ1-1	CASSLVPGSEAFF	TGCGCCAGCAGCTTGGTCCCGGGGTCTGAAGCTTTCTTT
TRBD2	TRBV7-8	.	TRBJ2-1	CASSLGPGGRPYNEQFF	TGTGCCAGCAGCTTAGGTCCCGGCGGGAGGCCGTACAATGAGCAGTTCTTC
TRBD2	TRBV5-6	.	TRBJ2-7	CASSFWEGQPSYEQYF	TGTGCCAGCAGCTTTTGGGAGGGCCAACCCTCCTACGAGCAGTACTTC
.	TRBV27	.	TRBJ1-2	CASSPDRNYGYTF	TGTGCCAGCAGTCCCGACAGGAACTATGGCTACACCTTC
TRBD2	TRBV6-1	.	TRBJ2-7	CASLLTSGSFHEQYF	TGTGCCAGCCTACTGACTAGCGGGAGTTTCCACGAGCAGTACTTC
TRBD1	TRBV6-5	few	TRBJ2-7	CASSYSPGQGYEQYF	TGTGCCAGCAGTTACTCGCCTGGACAGGGCTACGAGCAGTACTTC
.	TRBV6-5	.	TRBJ1-1	CASSYDGVFMNTEAFF	TGTGCCAGCAGTTACGACGGGGTCTTCATGAACACTGAAGCTTTCTTT
.	TRBV29-1	.	TRBJ2-7	CSVGGHGTPEQYF	TGCAGCGTTGGGGGACATGGAACTCCCGAGCAGTACTTC
TRBD2	TRBV28	.	TRBJ2-3	CASSPTDAGGHTDTQYF	TGTGCCAGCAGCCCTACGGACGCGGGAGGGCACACAGATACGCAGTATTTT
TRBD1	TRBV5-1	.	TRBJ2-7	CASSRTGTSYEQYF	TGCGCCAGCAGCAGGACAGGGACCTCCTACGAGCAGTACTTC
.	TRBV5-1	.	TRBJ2-3	CASSSLTGGTDTQYF	TGCGCCAGCAGCTCCCTAACCGGGGGCACAGATACGCAGTATTTT
TRBD2	TRBV18	few	TRBJ2-7	CASSPKRGTSGSARYEQYF	TGTGCCAGCTCACCAAAGCGGGGGACTAGCGGGAGTGCGCGGTACGAGCAGTACTTC
TRBD1	TRBV7-9	.	TRBJ2-1	CSSSLRGGTGRNEQFF	TGTTCCAGCAGCTTACGGGGCGGGACAGGCAGGAATGAGCAGTTCTTC
TRBD2	TRBV7-8	.	TRBJ2-2	CASSSQAGGLTGELFF	TGTGCCAGCAGCTCCCAAGCGGGAGGACTTACGGGGGAGCTGTTTTTT
TRBD2	TRBV11-2	.	TRBJ2-1	CASSIRSSGTSYNEQFF	TGTGCCAGCAGCATCCGATCTAGCGGGACCTCCTACAATGAGCAGTTCTTC
TRBD2	TRBV5-1	once	TRBJ2-5	CASSLWGGEETQYF	TGCGCCAGCAGCTTGTGGGGGGGGGAAGAGACCCAGTACTTC
TRBD2	TRBV5-8	few	TRBJ2-3	CASSLFIAGPTDTQYF	TGTGCCAGCAGCTTGTTCATAGCGGGCCCCACAGATACGCAGTATTTT
TRBD2	TRBV7-2	.	TRBJ2-3	CASTLSGRVTDTQYF	TGTGCCAGCACCCTTAGCGGGAGGGTCACAGATACGCAGTATTTT
TRBD2	TRBV5-1	.	TRBJ2-1	CASSWDTSGRAKNEQFF	TGCGCCAGCAGCTGGGACACTAGCGGGAGGGCCAAGAATGAGCAGTTCTTC
.	TRBV6-1	.	TRBJ1-2	CASSESLLVGGAQGYTF	TGTGCCAGCAGTGAATCACTGCTAGTAGGGGGGGCGCAGGGCTACACCTTC
.	TRBV2	few	TRBJ2-7	CVGGARHEQYF	TGTGTGGGGGGGGCGCGCCACGAGCAGTACTTC
TRBD2	TRBV7-9	.	TRBJ2-3	CASSLDLAGGTDTQYF	TGTGCCAGCAGCTTAGATCTAGCGGGAGGCACAGATACGCAGTATTTT
.	TRBV27	.	TRBJ1-1	CASSTTMNTEAFF	TGTGCCAGCAGTACCACAATGAACACTGAAGCTTTCTTT
TRBD2	TRBV7-8	few	TRBJ2-1	CASSLEVGGQVLFF	TGTGCCAGCAGCTTAGAAGTGGGAGGGCAGGTTCTGTTCTTC
.	TRBV10-3	once	TRBJ2-3	CANPLASNFTDTQYF	TGTGCCAACCCCCTAGCGAGTAATTTCACAGATACGCAGTATTTT
TRBD2	TRBV5-6	.	TRBJ2-7	CASSLTSGRGYEQYF	TGTGCCAGCAGCCTGACTAGCGGGAGGGGATACGAGCAGTACTTC
TRBD2	TRBV15	.	TRBJ2-5	CATSRDPSGGPGTQYF	TGTGCCACCAGCAGAGATCCCAGCGGGGGCCCAGGGACCCAGTACTTC
TRBD1	TRBV6-5	once	TRBJ1-2	CASSSSGGLGYTF	TGTGCCAGCAGTTCCTCAGGGGGTTTGGGCTACACCTTC
TRBD2	TRBV5-1	.	TRBJ2-1	CASSFIPGGLAGVNEQFF	TGCGCCAGCAGCTTCATCCCGGGGGGGCTAGCGGGAGTCAATGAGCAGTTCTTC
.	TRBV5-4	many	TRBJ1-2	CASSSSLQSYGYTF	TGTGCCAGCAGCTCGAGCCTCCAATCTTATGGCTACACCTTC
.	TRBV2	.	TRBJ2-5	CASSEGGRGGRTQYF	TGTGCCAGCAGTGAAGGCGGGAGAGGGGGGAGGACCCAGTACTTC
TRBD2	TRBV5-1	.	TRBJ2-5	CASKISGIQETQYF	TGCGCCAGCAAAATTAGCGGGATACAAGAGACCCAGTACTTC
TRBD2	TRBV7-8	.	TRBJ2-1	CASSSAGGGNEQFF	TGTGCCAGCAGCTCTGCGGGGGGCGGCAATGAGCAGTTCTTC
.	TRBV20-1	.	TRBJ1-2	CSARGNGYTF	TGCAGTGCAAGGGGGAATGGCTACACCTTC
.	TRBV7-6	.	TRBJ2-7	CASSWDLSLEQYF	TGTGCCAGCAGCTGGGACTTATCTCTCGAGCAGTACTTC
.	TRBV11-3	.	TRBJ1-1	CASSQRGGITEAFF	TGTGCCAGCAGCCAGCGGGGGGGGATCACTGAAGCTTTCTTT
.	TRBV30	.	TRBJ1-6	CAWSANLGPLHF	TGTGCCTGGAGCGCAAATCTAGGACCCCTCCACTTT
TRBD1	TRBV2	.	TRBJ1-6	CASSGPGQEVSPLHF	TGTGCCAGCAGTGGGCCGGGACAGGAGGTTTCACCCCTCCACTTT